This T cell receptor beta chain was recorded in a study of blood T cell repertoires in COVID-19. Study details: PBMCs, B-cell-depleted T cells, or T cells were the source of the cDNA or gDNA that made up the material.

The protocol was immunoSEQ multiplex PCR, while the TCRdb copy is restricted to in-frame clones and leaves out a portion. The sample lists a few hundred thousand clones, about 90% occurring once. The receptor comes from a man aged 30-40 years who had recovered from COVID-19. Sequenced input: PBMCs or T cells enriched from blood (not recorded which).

The CDR3 region is CASRISRVYYNEQFF. DNA of the CDR3: TGTGCCAGCAGGATTAGCAGGGTATACTACAATGAGCAGTTCTTC. The rearrangement joins TRBV6-5 to TRBJ2-1, with D perhaps matching TRBD1 (5 bases). The CDR3 is 15 amino acids. Germline V gene sequence: CDR1 MNHEY, CDR2 SVGAGI. V was pared by 6 bases and J by 3 bases, with 15 bases between.